Following are 28 T cell receptor beta chains from one sample sequenced in a study of blood T cell repertoires in COVID-19. Produced via immunoSEQ multiplex PCR; TCRdb's table is partial and in-frame only. The sample yields about 100,000 clones, around four fifths seen once. Sequencing was done on a sample of peripheral blood. These receptors all stem from a man in his 70s with active or convalescent COVID-19.

The CDR3 is CASSWASGRIAGELFF. Here the CDR3 DNA reads TGTGCCAGCTCATGGGCTAGCGGGAGAATAGCCGGGGAGCTGTTTTTT. The chain links TRBV18 to TRBJ2-2; 10 bases align to TRBD2. This CDR3 contains 16 residues. Per the germline V gene, CDR1 is KGHSH and CDR2 is LQKENI. Germline trimming cut 5 bases from V and 6 bases from J; bases unmatched to any gene: 9.

This chain uses TRBV19 with TRBJ1-3; D call uncertain. Germline V gene lookup returns CDR1 LNHDA and CDR2 SQIVND (reference sequence). The CDR3 covers 14 residues. Trimming took 1 base from V and 2 from J, leaving 6 bases between them. The chain's CDR3 is CASSIAVTGNTIYF. CDR3 DNA: TGTGCCAGTAGTATAGCAGTTACTGGAAACACCATATATTTT.

This chain links TRBV24-1 with TRBJ2-3; TRBD2 matches 11 bases. Germline-derived CDR1 and CDR2 are KGHDR and SFDVKD. This CDR3 has 16 amino acids. V shed 5 bases, J shed 5 bases, and the junction held 8 bases outside the gene matches. CDR3 amino acids: CATSGALAGGEDTQYF. The DNA of the CDR3 is TGTGCCACCAGTGGCGCCCTAGCGGGAGGAGAAGATACGCAGTATTTT.

The chain carries TRBV5-5 and TRBJ2-6, with TRBD1 as a possible D gene (5 bases). Germline CDR1 and CDR2: SGHKS and YYEKEE (reference sequence). The V gene lost 6 bases and the J gene lost 0 bases, with 19 bases spanning the gap. This CDR3 is built from 18 residues. CDR3 coding DNA: TGTGCCAGCACCTTCGGGCAGGGTTCACACTCTGGGGCCAACGTCCTGACTTTC. As protein: CASTFGQGSHSGANVLTF.

The chain couples TRBV3-1 (or the pseudogene TRBV3-2) to TRBJ1-5; D uncertain. This CDR3 is built from 15 residues. V was trimmed by 0 bases and J by 5 bases, leaving 11 bases between them. In germline, CDR1 is LGHDT, CDR2 YNNKEL (reference sequence). DNA for the CDR3: TGTGCCAGCAGCCAAGATCCGAGGGCGGATCAGCCCCAGCATTTT. This gives the protein CASSQDPRADQPQHF.

V and J are TRBV19 and TRBJ2-2; the match to TRBD2 covers 13 bases. This CDR3 has 20 residues. V shed 6 bases, J shed 0 bases, and the junction held 13 bases outside the gene matches. The germline V gene has CDR1 LNHDA and CDR2 SQIVND (reference sequence). The chain's CDR3 is CASRPSVLAGGPANTGELFF. The CDR3 coding sequence is TGTGCCAGTAGGCCATCGGTACTAGCGGGGGGGCCAGCGAACACCGGGGAGCTGTTTTTT.

The chain joins TRBV7-9 to TRBJ1-4; D is possibly TRBD1 (6 bases). CDR1 SEHNR and CDR2 FQNEAQ come from the germline V gene (reference sequence). V was pared by 1 base and J by 7 bases, with 19 bases between. The CDR3 contains 17 residues. For the CDR3, the DNA is TGTGCCAGCAGCTTAGGCAGTGGCAGGGGACGAGGTGAAAAACTGTTTTTT. It encodes CASSLGSGRGRGEKLFF. Using reference TRBV7-9 and TRBJ1-4 for the parts outside the CDR3, the full variable domain is DTGVSQNPRHKITKRGQNVTFRCDPISEHNRLYWYRQTLGQGPEFLTYFQNEAQLEKSRLLSDRFSAERPKGSFSTLEIQRTEQGDSAMYLCASSLGSGRGRGEKLFFGSGTQLSVL.

CDR3 protein: CASSQDATRQETQYF. The CDR3 bases are TGTGCCAGCAGCCAAGATGCCACAAGACAAGAGACCCAGTACTTC. V and J are TRBV14 and TRBJ2-5; D remains ambiguous. The germline V and J ends were trimmed by 0 bases and 2 bases, with 10 bases remaining between them. The germline CDR1 and CDR2 sequences are SGHDN and FVKESK. The length of the CDR3 is 15 residues.

J is TRBJ2-7 and V is TRBV3-1 (or the pseudogene TRBV3-2); D perhaps matches TRBD2 (5 bases). The V and J ends lost 0 bases and 5 bases respectively, with 11 bases between them. The CDR3 length is 14 residues. The V gene's germline CDR1 is LGHDT and CDR2 YNNKEL (reference sequence). The CDR3 DNA sequence: TGTGCCAGCAGCCAAGAAGGACTCGGTCACGAGCAGTACTTC. Protein sequence: CASSQEGLGHEQYF.

This sequence joins TRBV5-8 and TRBJ2-1; 9 nucleotides agree with TRBD1. CDR1 SGHTS and CDR2 YDEGEE come from the germline V gene. The CDR3 contains 15 residues. The V and J ends lost 4 bases and 1 base, in that order; junction bases with no gene match: 3. This CDR3 reads CASSRTGDSYNEQFF. In nucleotides, the CDR3 is TGTGCCAGCAGCCGGACAGGGGATTCCTACAATGAGCAGTTCTTC.

The chain joins TRBV21-1 to TRBJ2-1; the table's D call of TRBD2 was not tested on the DNA. TRBV21-1 is labeled a pseudogene. CDR3 length: 13 amino acids. This CDR3 reads CASSKSGSVEQFF. Written as DNA, the CDR3 is TGTGCCAGCAGCAAATCCGGGAGCGTTGAGCAGTTCTTC.

Comments on this clone: Other DNA variants within this sample encode the same CDR3. The V call is TRBV9, the J call TRBJ1-5; tentatively, D is TRBD1 (5 bases). Germline lookup yields CDR1 SGDLS and CDR2 YYNGEE. With 0 bases removed from V and 2 bases from J, the gap between germline ends came to 6 bases. The CDR3 is 14 residues long. The CDR3 spells CASSVGGGNQPQHF. Written as DNA, the CDR3 is TGTGCCAGCAGCGTAGGGGGGGGCAATCAGCCCCAGCATTTT. Full variable domain (rest looked up from reference TRBV9 and TRBJ1-5): DSGVTQTPKHLITATGQRVTLRCSPRSGDLSVYWYQQSLDQGLQFLIQYYNGEERAKGNILERFSAQQFPDLHSELNLSSLELGDSALYFCASSVGGGNQPQHFGDGTRLSIL.

The chain is built from TRBV5-3 and TRBJ2-2; TRBD1 is a possible D gene (6 bases). TRBV5-3 is annotated as an ORF whose role is uncertain. Trimming removed 0 bases from V and 4 bases from J, with 22 bases in between. This CDR3 region has 19 residues. The CDR3 sequence is CARSLGRDRSADLTGELFF. The DNA of the CDR3 is TGTGCCAGAAGCTTGGGGCGTGACAGGAGTGCCGACCTCACCGGGGAGCTGTTTTTT.

The chain carries TRBV19 and TRBJ2-2; possibly TRBD1 for D (6 bases). V lost 1 base and J 2 bases, leaving 14 bases between the germline ends. CDR1 is LNHDA, CDR2 SQIVND, per germline (reference sequence). The CDR3 is 17 residues long. The chain's CDR3 is CASSIGVQGSNTGELFF. Here the CDR3 DNA reads TGTGCCAGTAGTATAGGGGTCCAGGGGTCTAACACCGGGGAGCTGTTTTTT. The whole variable domain, remainder taken from reference TRBV19 and TRBJ2-2, is DGGITQSPKYLFRKEGQNVTLSCEQNLNHDAMYWYRQDPGQGLRLIYYSQIVNDFQKGDIAEGYSVSREKKESFPLTVTSAQKNPTAFYLCASSIGVQGSNTGELFFGEGSRLTVL.

This clone showed up just once. The J gene is TRBJ1-4, the V gene TRBV7-8; no reliable D call. The ends were cut back, 5 bases at V and 7 bases at J, with 11 bases in the middle. Germline V gene sequence: CDR1 SGHVS, CDR2 FQNEAQ. The CDR3 runs to 13 residues. The CDR3 loop is CASSRSEVEKLFF. In DNA form, the CDR3 reads TGTGCCAGCAGCCGCTCGGAGGTTGAAAAACTGTTTTTT. Full variable domain (rest looked up from reference TRBV7-8 and TRBJ1-4): GAGVSQSPRYKVAKRGQDVALRCDPISGHVSLFWYQQALGQGPEFLTYFQNEAQLDKSGLPSDRFFAERPEGSVSTLKIQRTQQEDSAVYLCASSRSEVEKLFFGSGTQLSVL.

The chain has TRBV5-5 and TRBJ2-1; weak D call: TRBD1 (6 bases). Per the germline V gene, CDR1 is SGHKS and CDR2 is YYEKEE (reference sequence). The CDR3 is made up of 13 amino acids. Trimming pared 3 bases from V and 9 bases from J, leaving 13 bases between. The CDR3 is CASSYRDTVEQFF. CDR3 DNA sequence: TGTGCCAGCAGCTACCGGGACACTGTTGAGCAGTTCTTC.

The chain carries TRBV29-1 and TRBJ1-2, with a tentative D call TRBD1 (6 bases). The V gene lost 3 bases and the J gene lost 1 base, with 12 bases spanning the gap. This CDR3 contains 14 residues. Looked up from germline, CDR1 is SQVTM and CDR2 is ANQGSEA. CDR3 region: CSVETGQLNYGYTF. DNA for the CDR3: TGCAGCGTTGAGACTGGACAGCTTAACTATGGCTACACCTTC.

The chain couples TRBV19 to TRBJ1-6; TRBD1 matches at 7 bases. The germline V gene has CDR1 LNHDA and CDR2 SQIVND (reference sequence). The CDR3 runs to 17 residues. J was trimmed by 11 bases and V by 4 bases; bases with no gene match: 17. The CDR3 here is CASSTHSTGPHPPPLHF. The CDR3 region has the DNA TGTGCCAGTAGTACCCATTCGACAGGGCCTCATCCCCCACCCCTCCACTTT.

J is TRBJ1-6 and V is TRBV7-8; 7 positions match TRBD1. The CDR3 sequence is 15 residues long. Germline V gene data show CDR1 as SGHVS and CDR2 as FQNEAQ. V shed 5 bases, J shed 6 bases, and the junction held 7 bases outside the gene matches. CDR3 sequence: CASSDPGQINSPLHF. The DNA of the CDR3 is TGTGCCAGCAGCGACCCGGGACAGATTAATTCACCCCTCCACTTT.

There are a few counts of this clone. The chain employs TRBV5-5 and TRBJ1-1, with D perhaps TRBD1 (5 bases). The CDR3 has 14 residues. The V end was cut by 2 bases, the J end by 1 base, with 9 bases between. Germline V gives CDR1 SGHKS, CDR2 YYEKEE (reference sequence). The CDR3 DNA is TGTGCCAGCAGCTTTGCCGACAGGAACACTGAAGCTTTCTTT. Encoded protein: CASSFADRNTEAFF.

The chain is built from TRBV27 and TRBJ1-3, with D hard to call. The CDR3 consists of 13 residues. V lost 7 bases and J 2 bases, leaving 9 bases between the germline ends. CDR1 is MNHEY, CDR2 SMNVEV, per germline (reference sequence). The CDR3, as DNA: TGTGCCAGCACCCTCAGGCCTGGAAACACCATATATTTT. The encoded protein is CASTLRPGNTIYF.

This chain joins TRBV2 and TRBJ2-2; tentatively, D is TRBD1 (6 bases). V was pared by 6 bases and J by 1 base, with 9 bases between. Germline CDR1 and CDR2: SNHLY and FYNNEI. CDR3 size: 14 residues. CDR3 DNA sequence: TGTGCCAGCAGCCAACAGGGGAACACCGGGGAGCTGTTTTTT. Its protein product is CASSQQGNTGELFF.

The genes are TRBV5-1 and TRBJ2-7; 8 nucleotides line up with TRBD1. The CDR3 extends over 13 amino acids. Losses at the gene ends were 5 bases for V and 5 bases for J; bases not matched to a gene: 6. CDR1 is SGHRS, CDR2 YFSETQ, per germline. The DNA of the CDR3 is TGCGCCAGCAGAGAACAGGGGGGTGACGAGCAGTACTTC. The encoded protein is CASREQGGDEQYF.

The chain carries TRBV4-1 and TRBJ2-7; possible D gene TRBD2, 5 bases. Germline V CDR1 and CDR2: MGHRA, YSYEKL. The CDR3 is made up of 14 amino acids. The V and J ends lost 4 bases and 4 bases respectively, with 14 bases between them. CDR3 nucleotide sequence: TGCGCCAGCAGCCTGACCCCTCGGGGTTACGAGCAGTACTTC. Protein sequence: CASSLTPRGYEQYF.

V and J are TRBV2 and TRBJ2-6; 9 nucleotides align to TRBD1. Trimming cost V 10 bases and J 0 bases; bases outside gene matches: 7. This CDR3 spans 16 amino acids. The V gene's germline CDR1 is SNHLY and CDR2 FYNNEI. The CDR3 protein is CATSRDRASGANVLTF. CDR3 bases: TGTGCCACCTCCCGGGACAGGGCCTCTGGGGCCAACGTCCTGACTTTC. The full variable domain, with the rest looked up from reference TRBV2 and TRBJ2-6, is EPEVTQTPSHQVTQMGQEVILRCVPISNHLYFYWYRQILGQKVEFLVSFYNNEISEKSEIFDDQFSVERPDGSNFTLKIRSTKLEDSAMYFCATSRDRASGANVLTFGAGSRLTVL.

This clone appeared a single time. The chain combines TRBV5-6 with TRBJ2-5; possible D gene TRBD1, 6 bases. Germline-derived CDR1 and CDR2 are SGHDT and YYEEEE. The V end lost 5 bases, the J end lost 5 bases, and 13 bases lay between the germline ends. The length of the CDR3 is 13 residues. The CDR3 DNA reads TGTGCCAGCAGTCTTACAGGGATGGAGACCCAGTACTTC. This encodes CASSLTGMETQYF.

The chain employs TRBV12-3 or TRBV12-4 and TRBJ2-7; the D gene is possibly TRBD1 (6 bases). The CDR3 consists of 13 residues. V lost 6 bases to trimming and J lost 0 bases, with 9 bases between them. For the CDR3, the DNA is TGTGCCAGCAGCCGGACAGTCTCCTACGAGCAGTACTTC. Translating gives CASSRTVSYEQYF.

This clone was seen once. The V and J genes are TRBV7-2 and TRBJ2-3, with a possible D match to TRBD1 (6 bases). The V gene's germline CDR1 is SGHTA and CDR2 FQGNSA. CDR3 length: 15 amino acids. The V gene lost 5 bases and the J gene lost 5 bases, with 17 bases spanning the gap. The CDR3 DNA reads as TGTGCCAGCAGCCGGGACATTCGGGCTGGAGATACGCAGTATTTT. Its protein product is CASSRDIRAGDTQYF.